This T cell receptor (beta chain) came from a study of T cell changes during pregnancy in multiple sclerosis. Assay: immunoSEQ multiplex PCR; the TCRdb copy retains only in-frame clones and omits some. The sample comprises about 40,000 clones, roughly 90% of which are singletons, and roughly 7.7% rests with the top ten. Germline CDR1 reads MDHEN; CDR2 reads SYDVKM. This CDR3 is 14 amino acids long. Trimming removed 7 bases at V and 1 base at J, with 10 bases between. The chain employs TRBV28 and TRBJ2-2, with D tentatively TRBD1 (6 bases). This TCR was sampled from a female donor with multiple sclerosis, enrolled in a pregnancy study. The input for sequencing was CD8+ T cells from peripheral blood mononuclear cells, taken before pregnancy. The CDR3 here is CASNREQNTGELFF. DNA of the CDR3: TGTGCCAGCAACAGGGAACAGAACACCGGGGAGCTGTTTTTT.